One sample yielded the 4 T cell receptor beta chains listed below, sequenced in a study of shared clonotypes between healthy human individuals. Some clones are missing from TCRdb's copy, which holds only in-frame ones; the method was immunoSEQ multiplex PCR. Of around 1,000,000 clones listed, approximately 75% are singletons. Sequencing was carried out using memory CD4+ T cells from PBMCs. Subset defined: CD45RA-negative fraction. The receptor source for this set is a man aged 18 to 30 in good health. Some clones in this sample may be carry-over from other donors' samples.

On this clone: A read error is the likely source, as a far larger clone sits one nucleotide away. The chain has TRBV6-5 and TRBJ2-5; the D is unclear. Germline V gene data show CDR1 as MNHEY and CDR2 as SVGAGI. V was clipped by 6 bases and J by 5 bases, with 7 bases between them. The CDR3 runs to 11 residues. CDR3 protein: CASSKGETQYF. DNA of the CDR3: TGTGCCAGCAGCAAAGGGGAGACCCAGTACTTC.

The rearrangement links TRBV18 to TRBJ1-4; D not resolved. The CDR3 has 13 residues. Germline V CDR1 and CDR2: KGHSH, LQKENI. V was shortened by 5 bases and J by 7 bases, with 11 bases between the two germline ends. CDR3 loop: CASSRAFGEKLFF. The DNA for the CDR3 is TGTGCCAGCTCAAGGGCGTTCGGTGAAAAACTGTTTTTT.

V gene TRBV28 combines with J gene TRBJ1-5, with D hard to call. With 10 bases removed from V and 0 bases from J, the gap between germline ends came to 16 bases. Germline CDR1 MDHEN, CDR2 SYDVKM. The CDR3 is 15 residues long. CDR3 amino acids: CATDKGRFSNQPQHF. The CDR3, as DNA: TGTGCCACCGACAAGGGTCGATTTAGCAATCAGCCCCAGCATTTT. The variable domain in full, completed from reference TRBV28 and TRBJ1-5, reads DVKVTQSSRYLVKRTGEKVFLECVQDMDHENMFWYRQDPGLGLRLIYFSYDVKMKEKGDIPEGYSVSREKKERFSLILESASTNQTSMYLCATDKGRFSNQPQHFGDGTRLSIL.

This clone was observed a few times. The chain carries TRBV4-1 and TRBJ1-1; D unresolved. This CDR3 contains 20 residues. Germline V lookup: CDR1 MGHRA, CDR2 YSYEKL. Trimming shortened V by 0 bases and J by 1 base, and 24 bases separated the two germline ends. The CDR3 sequence: CASSQERFSWRPAGNTEAFF. The DNA of the CDR3 is TGCGCCAGCAGCCAAGAACGGTTTTCATGGCGGCCGGCGGGGAACACTGAAGCTTTCTTT.